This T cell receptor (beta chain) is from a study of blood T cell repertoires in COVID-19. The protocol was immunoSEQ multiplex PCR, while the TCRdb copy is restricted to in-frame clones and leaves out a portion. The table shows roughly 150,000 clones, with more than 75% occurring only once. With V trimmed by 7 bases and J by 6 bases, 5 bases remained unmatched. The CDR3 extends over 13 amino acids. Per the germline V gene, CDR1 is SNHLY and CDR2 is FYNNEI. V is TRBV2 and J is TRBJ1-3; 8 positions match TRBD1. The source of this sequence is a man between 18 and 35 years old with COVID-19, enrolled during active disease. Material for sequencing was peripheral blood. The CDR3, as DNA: TGTGCCAGCAAGGACAGGGACGAAAACACCATATATTTT. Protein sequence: CASKDRDENTIYF.